The clone carrying this T cell receptor (beta chain) has a handful of counts. A single record per CDR3 protein comes from TCRdb applying MiXCR to the 5' RACE reads. The sample consists of around 530,000 distinct CDR3 sequences, approximately 16% of them appearing once. These data belong to a study of identical twins. The length of the CDR3 is 11 residues. Per germline, CDR1 SEHNR and CDR2 FQNEAQ (reference sequence). Trimming took 2 bases from V and 14 from J, leaving 10 bases between them. These data also featured in a second study, about yellow fever vaccine responses in identical twins.

The rearrangement joins TRBV7-9 to TRBJ2-1, with D possibly matching TRBD2 (5 bases). The TCR originated in a woman between 18 and 30 years old in good health. The specimen was CD4+ T cells sorted from blood. In DNA, the CDR3 is TGTGCCAGCAGCTTAATGGAGGTGGAGTTCTTC. It translates to CASSLMEVEFF.